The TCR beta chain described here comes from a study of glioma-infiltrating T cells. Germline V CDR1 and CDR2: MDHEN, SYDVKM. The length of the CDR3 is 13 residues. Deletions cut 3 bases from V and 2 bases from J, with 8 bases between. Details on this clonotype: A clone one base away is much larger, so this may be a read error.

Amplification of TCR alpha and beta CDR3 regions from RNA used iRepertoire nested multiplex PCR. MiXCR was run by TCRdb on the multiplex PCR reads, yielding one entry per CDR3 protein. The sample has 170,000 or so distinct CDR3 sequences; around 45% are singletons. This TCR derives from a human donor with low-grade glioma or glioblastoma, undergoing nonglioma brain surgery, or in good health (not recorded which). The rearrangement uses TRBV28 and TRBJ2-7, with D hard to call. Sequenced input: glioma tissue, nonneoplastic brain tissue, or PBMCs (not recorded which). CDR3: CASSFKNPYEQYF. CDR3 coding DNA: TGTGCCAGCAGTTTCAAGAACCCCTACGAGCAGTACTTC.